The present T cell receptor beta chain was sequenced within a study of blood T cell repertoires in COVID-19. Overall study: The United States, Italy and Spain supplied acute and convalescent COVID-19 samples. The analysed material was cDNA or gDNA that came from T cells, B-cell-depleted T cells, or PBMCs.

The CDR3 is 15 amino acids. Looked up from germline, CDR1 is SGHTA and CDR2 is FQGNSA. Trimming took 1 base from V and 5 from J, leaving 13 bases between them. Per the study methods: Amplification of reference gene primers provided the estimated nucleated cell counts. Generated by immunoSEQ multiplex PCR, the TCRdb table keeps only in-frame clones and is missing some. The V and J calls and clone size come from that table; D and trimming were worked out from the DNA. The sample carries about 310,000 clones, about nine tenths recorded once. Sequenced input: peripheral blood. The rearrangement links TRBV7-2 to TRBJ2-3; possibly TRBD2 for D (7 bases). The receptor's source is a man aged 50 to 59 with active or convalescent COVID-19. The CDR3 bases are TGTGCCAGCAGCTTAGGCGGGGGCAGAGGAGATACGCAGTATTTT. Translating gives CASSLGGGRGDTQYF.